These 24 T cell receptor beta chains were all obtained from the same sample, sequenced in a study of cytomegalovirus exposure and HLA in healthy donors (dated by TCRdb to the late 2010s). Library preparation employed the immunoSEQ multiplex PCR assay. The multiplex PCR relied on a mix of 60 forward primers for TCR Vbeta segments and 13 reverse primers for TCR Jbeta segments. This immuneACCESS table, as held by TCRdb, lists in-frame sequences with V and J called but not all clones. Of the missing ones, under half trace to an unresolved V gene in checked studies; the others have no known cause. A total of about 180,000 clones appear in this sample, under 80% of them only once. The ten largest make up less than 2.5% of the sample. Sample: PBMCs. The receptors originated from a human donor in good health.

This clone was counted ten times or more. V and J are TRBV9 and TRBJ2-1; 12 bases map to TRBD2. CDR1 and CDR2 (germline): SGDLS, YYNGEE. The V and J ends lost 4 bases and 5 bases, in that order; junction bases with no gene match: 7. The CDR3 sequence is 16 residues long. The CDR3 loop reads CASSSRTSGTHNEQFF. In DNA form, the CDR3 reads TGTGCCAGCAGCTCCAGGACTAGCGGGACTCACAATGAGCAGTTCTTC.

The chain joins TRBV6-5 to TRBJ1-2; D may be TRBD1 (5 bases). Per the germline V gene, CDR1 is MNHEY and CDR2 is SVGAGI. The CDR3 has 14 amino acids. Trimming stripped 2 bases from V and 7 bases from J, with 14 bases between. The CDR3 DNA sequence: TGTGCCAGCAGTTACAGGCAGGGAGCGGGTGGCTACACCTTC. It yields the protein CASSYRQGAGGYTF.

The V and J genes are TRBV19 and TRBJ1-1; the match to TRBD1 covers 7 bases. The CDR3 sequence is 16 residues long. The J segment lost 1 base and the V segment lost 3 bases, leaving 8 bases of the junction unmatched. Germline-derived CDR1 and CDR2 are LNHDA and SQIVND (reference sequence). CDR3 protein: CASSMLGTARNTEAFF. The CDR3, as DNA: TGTGCCAGTAGTATGTTGGGGACAGCAAGGAACACTGAAGCTTTCTTT.

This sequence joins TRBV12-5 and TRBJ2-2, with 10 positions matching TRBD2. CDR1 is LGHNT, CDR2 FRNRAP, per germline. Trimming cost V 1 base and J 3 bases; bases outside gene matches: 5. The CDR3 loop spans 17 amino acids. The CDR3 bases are TGTGCTAGTGGTTTGGGCAGCGGGGGGGTATACACCGGGGAGCTGTTTTTT. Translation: CASGLGSGGVYTGELFF.

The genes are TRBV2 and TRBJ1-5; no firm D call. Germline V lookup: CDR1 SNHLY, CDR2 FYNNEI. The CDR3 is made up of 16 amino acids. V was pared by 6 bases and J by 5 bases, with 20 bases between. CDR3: CASRVDTDGLDQPQHF. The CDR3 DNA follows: TGTGCCAGCAGGGTAGACACAGACGGCCTGGATCAGCCCCAGCATTTT.

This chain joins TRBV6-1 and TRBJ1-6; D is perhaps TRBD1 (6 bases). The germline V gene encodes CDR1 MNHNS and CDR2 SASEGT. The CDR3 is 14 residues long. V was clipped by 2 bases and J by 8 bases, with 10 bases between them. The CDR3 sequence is CASSEQGSYSPLHF. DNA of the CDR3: TGTGCCAGCAGTGAACAGGGGAGTTATTCACCCCTCCACTTT.

For the CDR3, the DNA is TGTGCCAGCAGCATACGACAGGGTAACAATTCACCCCTCCACTTT. The encoded protein is CASSIRQGNNSPLHF. The chain links TRBV11-2 to TRBJ1-6, with 7 positions matching TRBD1. Germline CDR1 SGHAT, CDR2 FQNNGV. V trimming: 5 bases; J trimming: 7 bases; junction bases outside the gene matches: 8. The CDR3 extends over 15 amino acids.

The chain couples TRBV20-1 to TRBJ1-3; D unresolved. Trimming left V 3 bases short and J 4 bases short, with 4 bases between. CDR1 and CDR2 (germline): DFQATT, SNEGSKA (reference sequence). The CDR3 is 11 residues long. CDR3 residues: CSARGGNTIYF. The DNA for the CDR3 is TGCAGTGCTAGGGGCGGAAACACCATATATTTT.

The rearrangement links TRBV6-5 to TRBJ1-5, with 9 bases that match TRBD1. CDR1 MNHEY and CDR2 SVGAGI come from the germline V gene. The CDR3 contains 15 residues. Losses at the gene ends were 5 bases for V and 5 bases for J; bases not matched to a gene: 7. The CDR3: CASSIGTGYDQPQHF. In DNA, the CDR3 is TGTGCCAGCAGTATCGGGACAGGGTACGATCAGCCCCAGCATTTT.

Here the CDR3 DNA reads TGTGCCAGCAGCTTGGCTAGCGGGTACGAGCAGTACTTC. It is translated as CASSLASGYEQYF. The J gene is TRBJ2-7, the V gene TRBV11-2; 8 bases line up with TRBD2. J was trimmed by 4 bases and V by 3 bases; bases with no gene match: 2. The CDR3 loop spans 13 amino acids. In germline, CDR1 is SGHAT, CDR2 FQNNGV.

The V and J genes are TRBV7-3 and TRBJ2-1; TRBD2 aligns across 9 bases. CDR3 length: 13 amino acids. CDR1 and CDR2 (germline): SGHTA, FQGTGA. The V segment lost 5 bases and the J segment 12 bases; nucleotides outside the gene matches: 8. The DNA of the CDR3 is TGTGCCAGCAGCCCGGGACGAGCGGGGGGGCAGTTCTTC. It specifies CASSPGRAGGQFF. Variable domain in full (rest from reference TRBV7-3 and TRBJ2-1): GAGVSQTPSNKVTEKGKYVELRCDPISGHTALYWYRQSLGQGPEFLIYFQGTGAADDSGLPNDRFFAVRPEGSVSTLKIQRTERGDSAVYLCASSPGRAGGQFFGPGTRLTVL.

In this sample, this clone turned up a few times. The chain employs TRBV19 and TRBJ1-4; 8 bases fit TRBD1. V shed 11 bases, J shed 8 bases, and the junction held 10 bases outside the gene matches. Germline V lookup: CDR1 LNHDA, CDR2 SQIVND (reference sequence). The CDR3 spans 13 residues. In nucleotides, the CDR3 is TGTGCCGCATCCGGGACAGGCGGGGAAAAACTGTTTTTT. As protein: CAASGTGGEKLFF.

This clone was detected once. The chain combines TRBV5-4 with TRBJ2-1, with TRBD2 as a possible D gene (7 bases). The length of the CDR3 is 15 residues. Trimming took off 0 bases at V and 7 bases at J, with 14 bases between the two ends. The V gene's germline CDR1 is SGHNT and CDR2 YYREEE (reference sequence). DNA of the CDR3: TGTGCCAGCAGCTTGGGTGGGGGGGCGTTGAATGAGCAGTTCTTC. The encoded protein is CASSLGGGALNEQFF.

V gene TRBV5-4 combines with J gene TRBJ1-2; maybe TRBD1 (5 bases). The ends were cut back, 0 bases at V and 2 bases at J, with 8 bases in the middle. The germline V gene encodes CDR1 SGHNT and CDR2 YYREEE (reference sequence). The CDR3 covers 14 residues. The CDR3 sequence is CASSLVGGNYGYTF. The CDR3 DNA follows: TGTGCCAGCAGCTTGGTCGGGGGAAACTATGGCTACACCTTC.

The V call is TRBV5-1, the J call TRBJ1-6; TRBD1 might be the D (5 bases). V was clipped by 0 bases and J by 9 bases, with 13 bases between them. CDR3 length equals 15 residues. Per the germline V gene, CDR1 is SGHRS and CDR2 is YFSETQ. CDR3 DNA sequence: TGCGCCAGCAGCTTGGATCAGGGTTGGAGTTCACCCCTCCACTTT. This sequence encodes CASSLDQGWSSPLHF.

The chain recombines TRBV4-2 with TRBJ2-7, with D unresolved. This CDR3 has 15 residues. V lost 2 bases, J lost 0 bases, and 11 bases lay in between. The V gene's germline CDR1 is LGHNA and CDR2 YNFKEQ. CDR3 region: CASSQFILSSYEQYF. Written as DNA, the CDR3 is TGTGCCAGCAGCCAATTCATACTGAGCTCCTACGAGCAGTACTTC.

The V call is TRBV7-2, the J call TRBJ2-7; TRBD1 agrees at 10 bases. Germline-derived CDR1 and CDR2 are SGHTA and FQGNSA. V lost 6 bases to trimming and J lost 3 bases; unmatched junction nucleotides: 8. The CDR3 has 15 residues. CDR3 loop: CASSRWTGGVYEQYF. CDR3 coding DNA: TGTGCCAGCAGTCGTTGGACAGGGGGGGTCTACGAGCAGTACTTC.

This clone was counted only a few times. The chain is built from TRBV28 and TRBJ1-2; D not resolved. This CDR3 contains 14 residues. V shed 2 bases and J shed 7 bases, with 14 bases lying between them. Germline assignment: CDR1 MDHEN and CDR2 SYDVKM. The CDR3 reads CASSLTAGVRGYTF. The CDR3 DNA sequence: TGTGCCAGCAGTTTAACGGCCGGGGTTCGTGGCTACACCTTC.

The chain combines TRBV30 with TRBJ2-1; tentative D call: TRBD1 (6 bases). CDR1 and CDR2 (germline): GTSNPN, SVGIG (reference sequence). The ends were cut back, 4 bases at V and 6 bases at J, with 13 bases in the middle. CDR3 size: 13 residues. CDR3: CAWTGGSINEQFF. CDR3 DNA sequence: TGTGCCTGGACTGGGGGCTCGATCAATGAGCAGTTCTTC.

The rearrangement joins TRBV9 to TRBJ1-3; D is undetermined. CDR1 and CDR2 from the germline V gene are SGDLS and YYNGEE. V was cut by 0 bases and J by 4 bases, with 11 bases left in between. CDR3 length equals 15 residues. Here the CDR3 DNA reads TGTGCCAGCAGCGTAGAGGGAGCCAAAGGAAACACCATATATTTT. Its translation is CASSVEGAKGNTIYF.

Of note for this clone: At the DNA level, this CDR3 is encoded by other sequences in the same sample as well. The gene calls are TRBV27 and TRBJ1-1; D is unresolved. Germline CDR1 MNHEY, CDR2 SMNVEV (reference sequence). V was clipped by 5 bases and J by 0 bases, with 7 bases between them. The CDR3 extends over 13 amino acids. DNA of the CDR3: TGTGCCAGCAGTCTGTCTGTGAACACTGAAGCTTTCTTT. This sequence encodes CASSLSVNTEAFF.

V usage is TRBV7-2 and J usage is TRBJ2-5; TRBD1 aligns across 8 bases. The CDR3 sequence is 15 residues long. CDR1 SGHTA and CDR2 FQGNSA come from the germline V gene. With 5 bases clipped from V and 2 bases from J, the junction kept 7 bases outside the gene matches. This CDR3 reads CASSRLGQGQETQYF. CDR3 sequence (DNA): TGTGCCAGCAGCAGGCTAGGACAGGGACAAGAGACCCAGTACTTC. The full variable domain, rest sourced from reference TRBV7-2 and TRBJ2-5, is GAGVSQSPSNKVTEKGKDVELRCDPISGHTALYWYRQSLGQGLEFLIYFQGNSAPDKSGLPSDRFSAERTGGSVSTLTIQRTQQEDSAVYLCASSRLGQGQETQYFGPGTRLLVL.

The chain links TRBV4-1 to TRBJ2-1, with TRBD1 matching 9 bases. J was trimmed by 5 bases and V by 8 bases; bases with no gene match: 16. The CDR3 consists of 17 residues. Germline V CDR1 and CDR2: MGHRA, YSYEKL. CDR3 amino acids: CASRRYSGQGFNNEQFF. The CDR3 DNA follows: TGCGCCAGCCGCCGCTATTCGGGACAGGGATTTAACAATGAGCAGTTCTTC.

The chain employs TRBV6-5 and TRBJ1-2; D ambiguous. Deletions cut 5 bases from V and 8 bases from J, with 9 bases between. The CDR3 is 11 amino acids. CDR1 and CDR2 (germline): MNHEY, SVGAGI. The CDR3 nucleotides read TGTGCCAGCAGTGAGGATTACGGCTACACCTTC. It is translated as CASSEDYGYTF.